Below, one T cell receptor beta chain is given with its context. From germline, CDR1 is SNHLY and CDR2 FYNNEI. The CDR3 is 13 amino acids. This specimen comes from a study of memory B cells and T cells in multiple sclerosis. Some clones are missing from TCRdb's copy, which holds only in-frame ones; the method was immunoSEQ multiplex PCR. The sample lists roughly 8,200 clones; about 60% were seen once. This receptor was obtained from a human donor with multiple sclerosis. This sequence joins TRBV2 and TRBJ2-5; no reliable D call. The J call is doubtful: the DNA matches TRBJ2-7 better. Sequencing was carried out using memory (CD45RO+) CD8+ T cells from blood. CDR3 sequence: CASRGSPLDEQYF. In nucleotides, the CDR3 is TGTGCCAGCAGGGGCTCCCCCCTCGACGAGCAGTACTTC.